The rows below give T cell receptor beta chains drawn from one sample of a study of beta chain features in type 1 diabetes. Measured with immunoSEQ multiplex PCR; TCRdb has only the in-frame clones, and not every one. The repertoire holds approximately 270,000 clones, 14% seen once, with 0.017% in the top ten. The sample consisted of naive CD4+ T cells from blood. The receptors shown here come from a man aged 25-45 years with type 1 diabetes. CDR3s include the opening cysteine and the closing phenylalanine or tryptophan. Fields, in order: D gene, CDR3 length, V gene, J gene, CDR3 protein. D genes are given only for firm matches.

>TRBD1|13|TRBV28|TRBJ1-5
CASRQGYNQPQHF
>NA|16|TRBV5-1|TRBJ2-7
CASSPQDRALDLEQYF
>NA|14|TRBV28|TRBJ1-5
CASLTRGGNQPQHF
>NA|15|TRBV4-3|TRBJ2-7
CASSQDLGQGYEQYF
>TRBD2|13|TRBV30|TRBJ2-1
CAWSTSGLNEQFF
>TRBD1|17|TRBV5-6|TRBJ1-1
CASSLKILAGQDTEAFF
>NA|11|TRBV9|TRBJ2-3
CASSVKDTQYF
>NA|12|TRBV28|TRBJ2-7
CASSAGSYEQYF
>NA|15|TRBV5-4|TRBJ2-6
CASSQSISGANVLTF
>TRBD2|15|TRBV28|TRBJ2-1
CASSASGRGTGEQFF
>TRBD1|14|TRBV18|TRBJ2-1
CASSFGQGYNEQFF
>NA|13|TRBV28|TRBJ2-4
CASSPGPTGIQYF
>TRBD1|13|TRBV5-1|TRBJ2-7
CASSLGQNYEQYF
>NA|15|TRBV4-2|TRBJ2-7
CASSQGLEQSYEQYF
>NA|16|TRBV2|TRBJ2-2
CASRPIRDTGTGELFF
>TRBD2|18|TRBV7-2|TRBJ2-3
CASSLLPLAVPRTDTQYF
>NA|12|TRBV2|TRBJ2-7
CASSRGGYEQYF
>NA|13|TRBV7-9|TRBJ2-7
CASSPQGMVEQYF
>NA|11|TRBV20-1|TRBJ1-1
CSSAENTEAFF
>TRBD2|15|TRBV7-9|TRBJ2-3
CASSPTSGRLDTQYF
>NA|11|TRBV7-9|TRBJ1-3
CASRPQDTIYF
>TRBD2|13|TRBV28|TRBJ2-3
CAAEAGPSDTQYF
>NA|15|TRBV15|TRBJ2-1
CATSRDRLWVDEQFF
>NA|15|TRBV2|TRBJ1-2
CASSGGPQAQARYTF
>TRBD1|11|TRBV20-1|TRBJ2-7
CSAADRYEQYF
>NA|12|TRBV7-9|TRBJ1-1
CASSSLGTEAFF
>TRBD2|16|TRBV9|TRBJ2-1
CASSPSMGSGSNEQFF
>NA|17|TRBV5-6|TRBJ2-1
CASSSRRGRNPYNEQFF
>TRBD2|16|TRBV5-1|TRBJ2-7
CASSPLTSGPSYEQYF
>NA|17|TRBV10-3|TRBJ1-3
CAISANRGALTAYTIYF
>NA|12|TRBV7-9|TRBJ1-1
CASSFRNTEAFF
>NA|13|TRBV18|TRBJ2-5
CASSPPGGETQYF
>NA|13|TRBV28|TRBJ1-2
CASRTGWIYGYTF
>TRBD1|14|TRBV9|TRBJ1-5
CASSKGQRAQPQHF
>NA|13|TRBV6-6|TRBJ1-5
CASSPDGGQPQHF
>NA|14|TRBV27|TRBJ2-7
CASSPNADSYEQYF
>TRBD1|12|TRBV5-4|TRBJ2-7
CASSRQGEEQYF
>TRBD2|14|TRBV5-4|TRBJ2-1
CASSLTSGYNEQFF
>NA|16|TRBV4-1|TRBJ2-1
CASSQPLSGRHNEQFF
>NA|14|TRBV9|TRBJ1-1
CASSVGGVNTEAFF
>TRBD2|13|TRBV30|TRBJ2-5
CAWKWPSGETQYF
>TRBD2|15|TRBV5-1|TRBJ2-7
CASSSGTSGSYEQYF
>NA|13|TRBV6-5|TRBJ1-2
CASSYASAYGYTF
>NA|15|TRBV6-6|TRBJ1-5
CASSYGVRGNQPQHF
>NA|13|TRBV10-3|TRBJ2-5
CAIASSAQETQYF
>NA|16|TRBV29-1|TRBJ2-5
CSVAGRSWGVQETQYF
>NA|16|TRBV29-1|TRBJ2-3
CSVAHGGAGRSDTQYF
>TRBD1|19|TRBV23-1|TRBJ2-7
CASSQSRLSKPGGCYEQYF
>NA|15|TRBV7-9|TRBJ2-6
CASSLGGSLANVLTF
>NA|13|TRBV6-1|TRBJ2-7
CASRAPSNYEQYF
>NA|12|TRBV5-8|TRBJ1-1
CASSFGVGGAFF
>NA|17|TRBV4-3|TRBJ2-6
CASSVGTPSSGANVLTF
>NA|14|TRBV28|TRBJ2-7
CASSPETSLYEQYF
>TRBD2|18|TRBV28|TRBJ2-1
CASRNDQGLAGYLDEQFF
>NA|14|TRBV18|TRBJ1-1
CASSRTVMNTEAFF
>NA|14|TRBV29-1|TRBJ1-5
CSVERQLSNQPQHF